This section outlines one TCR beta chain sequence together with its context. Data came from immunoSEQ multiplex PCR; TCRdb stores just in-frame clones and leaves some out. The data show approximately 280,000 clones, around 85% seen once. The sample comes from a study of blood T cell repertoires in COVID-19. Study information: Both acute and convalescent COVID-19 samples were obtained from the United States, Italy and Spain. Sources were T cells, B-cell-depleted T cells, or PBMCs; the material itself was cDNA or gDNA.

The sequence was collected from a man aged 50-60 years with active or convalescent COVID-19. The sequenced sample consisted of peripheral blood.

In DNA, the CDR3 is TGCGCCAGCAGCTTGTCAGCAGGGGCTAACTATGGCTACACCTTC. Translating gives CASSLSAGANYGYTF. The chain combines TRBV5-1 with TRBJ1-2; weak D call: TRBD1 (6 bases). CDR3 length: 15 amino acids. CDR1 is SGHRS, CDR2 YFSETQ, per germline. V lost 1 base to trimming and J lost 0 bases, with 10 bases between them. Combining the CDR3 with reference TRBV5-1 and TRBJ1-2 gives the whole variable domain KAGVTQTPRYLIKTRGQQVTLSCSPISGHRSVSWYQQTPGQGLQFLFEYFSETQRNKGNFPGRFSGRQFSNSRSEMNVSTLELGDSALYLCASSLSAGANYGYTFGSGTRLTVV.